This TCR beta chain was captured by sequencing in a study of blood T cells in healthy people across ages. For the study at large: Template switching picked up about one barcoded beta molecule for each two T cells.

Study-wide findings and caveats: Unknown CMV status may confound age-related changes in expanded clones. The study regarded diversity estimates from one million T cells as underestimates.

It was with a sample-barcoded 5' primer and a J-beta primer mix that a second PCR of about 6 to 12 cycles was run. Via MiXCR, TCRdb re-called the 5' RACE reads, giving one row per CDR3 protein. The profile shows roughly 1.5 million distinct CDR3 sequences, roughly 43% of them singletons. Total RNA extraction produced at least 5.5 micrograms (per sample) for the study. This clonotype has at least ten counts. Antigen specificity is unknown. The V end lost 0 bases, the J end lost 2 bases, and 7 bases lay between the germline ends. This CDR3 region has 14 residues. From germline, CDR1 is SGHRS and CDR2 YFSETQ.

This chain links TRBV5-1 with TRBJ2-3; D not resolved. Sample: blood. The receptor was derived from a woman between 18 and 29 years old in good health. The CDR3 nucleotides are TGCGCCAGCAGCTTGGAGACCCTCACAGATACGCAGTATTTT. Amino acids: CASSLETLTDTQYF.